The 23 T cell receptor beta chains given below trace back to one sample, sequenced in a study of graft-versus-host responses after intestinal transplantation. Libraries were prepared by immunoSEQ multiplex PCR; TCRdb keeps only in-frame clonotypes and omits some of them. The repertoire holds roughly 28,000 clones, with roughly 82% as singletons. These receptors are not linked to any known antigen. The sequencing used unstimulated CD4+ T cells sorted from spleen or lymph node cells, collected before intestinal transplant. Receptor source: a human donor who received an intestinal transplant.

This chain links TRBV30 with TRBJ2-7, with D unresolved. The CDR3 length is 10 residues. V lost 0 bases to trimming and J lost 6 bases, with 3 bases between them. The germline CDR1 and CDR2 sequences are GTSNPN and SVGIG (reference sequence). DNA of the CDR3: TGTGCCTGGAGTGTAGGCGAGCAGTACTTC. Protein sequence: CAWSVGEQYF.

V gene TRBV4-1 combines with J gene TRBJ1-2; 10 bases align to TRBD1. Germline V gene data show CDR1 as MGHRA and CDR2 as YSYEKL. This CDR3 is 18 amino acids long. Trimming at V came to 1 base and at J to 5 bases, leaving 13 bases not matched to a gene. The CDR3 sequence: CASSQGETGGRVSYGYTF. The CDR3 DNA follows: TGCGCCAGCAGCCAAGGGGAGACAGGGGGCAGAGTAAGTTATGGCTACACCTTC.

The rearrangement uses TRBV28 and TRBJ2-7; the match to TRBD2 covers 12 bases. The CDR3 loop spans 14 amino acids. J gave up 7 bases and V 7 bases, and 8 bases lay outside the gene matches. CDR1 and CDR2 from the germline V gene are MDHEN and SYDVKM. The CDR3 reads CASNLAGGPREQYF. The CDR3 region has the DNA TGTGCCAGCAACCTAGCGGGAGGGCCGAGAGAGCAGTACTTC.

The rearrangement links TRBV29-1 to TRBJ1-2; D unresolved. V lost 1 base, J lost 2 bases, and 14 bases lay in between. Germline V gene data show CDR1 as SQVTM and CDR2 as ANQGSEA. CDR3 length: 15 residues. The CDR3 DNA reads TGCAGCGTTGAAGTCCCGCACAGCTTCAACTATGGCTACACCTTC. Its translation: CSVEVPHSFNYGYTF.

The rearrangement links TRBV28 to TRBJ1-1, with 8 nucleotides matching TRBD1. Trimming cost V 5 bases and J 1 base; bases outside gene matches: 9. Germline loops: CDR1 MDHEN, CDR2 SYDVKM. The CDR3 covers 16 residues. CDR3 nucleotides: TGTGCCAGCAGTCGACAGGGGATAGTACGGAACACTGAAGCTTTCTTT. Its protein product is CASSRQGIVRNTEAFF.

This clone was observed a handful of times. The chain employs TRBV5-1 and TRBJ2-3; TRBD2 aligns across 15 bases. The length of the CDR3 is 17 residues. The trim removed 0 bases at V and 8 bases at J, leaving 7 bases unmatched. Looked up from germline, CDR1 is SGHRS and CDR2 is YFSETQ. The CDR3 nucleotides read TGCGCCAGCAGCTTGGGGACTAGCGGGAGGGCCGGGGGTACGCAGTATTTT. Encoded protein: CASSLGTSGRAGGTQYF.

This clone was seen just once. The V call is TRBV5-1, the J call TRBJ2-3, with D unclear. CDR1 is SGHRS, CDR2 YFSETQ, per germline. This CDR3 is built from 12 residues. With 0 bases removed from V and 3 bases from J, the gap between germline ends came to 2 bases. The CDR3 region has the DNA TGCGCCAGCAGCTTGGTTACAGATACGCAGTATTTT. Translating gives CASSLVTDTQYF.

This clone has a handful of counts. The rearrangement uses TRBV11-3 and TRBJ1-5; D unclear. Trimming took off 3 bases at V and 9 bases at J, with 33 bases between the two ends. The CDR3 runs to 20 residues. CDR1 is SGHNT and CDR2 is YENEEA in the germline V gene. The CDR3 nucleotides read TGTGCCAGCAGCTTCCTATATCGTCGGAATGGCAGACTCCCCATCACGCCCCAGCATTTT. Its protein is CASSFLYRRNGRLPITPQHF.

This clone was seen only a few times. As DNA, the CDR3 is TGTGCCAGCAGCGTAGAGGACAGGGGCACTGAAGCTTTCTTT. Translated, it gives CASSVEDRGTEAFF. The chain has TRBV9 and TRBJ1-1, with 9 positions matching TRBD1. CDR3 size: 14 residues. V dropped 0 bases and J dropped 4; count of bases not matched to a gene: 1. In germline, CDR1 is SGDLS, CDR2 YYNGEE.

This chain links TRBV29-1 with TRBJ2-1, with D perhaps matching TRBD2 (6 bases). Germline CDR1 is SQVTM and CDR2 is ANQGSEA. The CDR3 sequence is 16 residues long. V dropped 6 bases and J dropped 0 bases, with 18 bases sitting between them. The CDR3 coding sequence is TGCAGCGTGGGGGGATCGGGCCACAGCTCCTACAATGAGCAGTTCTTC. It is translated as CSVGGSGHSSYNEQFF.

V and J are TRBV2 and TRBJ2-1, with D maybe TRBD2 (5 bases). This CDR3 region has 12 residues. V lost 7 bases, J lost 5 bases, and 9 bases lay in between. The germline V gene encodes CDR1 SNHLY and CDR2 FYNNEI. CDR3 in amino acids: CASKGGNNEQFF. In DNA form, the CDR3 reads TGTGCCAGCAAAGGAGGAAACAATGAGCAGTTCTTC.

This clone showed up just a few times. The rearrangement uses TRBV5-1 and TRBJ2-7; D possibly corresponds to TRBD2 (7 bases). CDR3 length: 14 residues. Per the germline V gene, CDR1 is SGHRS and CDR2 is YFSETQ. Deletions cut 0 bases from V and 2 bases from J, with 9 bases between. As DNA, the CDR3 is TGCGCCAGCAGCTTGGAGGGGGGGACCTACGAGCAGTACTTC. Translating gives CASSLEGGTYEQYF.

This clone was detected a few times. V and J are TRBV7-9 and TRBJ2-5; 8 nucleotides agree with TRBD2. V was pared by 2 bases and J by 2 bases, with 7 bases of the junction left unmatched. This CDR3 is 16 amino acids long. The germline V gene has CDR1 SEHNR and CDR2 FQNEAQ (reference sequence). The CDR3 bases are TGTGCCAGCAGCTTATCTCCGGGACTAGTGCAAGAGACCCAGTACTTC. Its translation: CASSLSPGLVQETQYF.

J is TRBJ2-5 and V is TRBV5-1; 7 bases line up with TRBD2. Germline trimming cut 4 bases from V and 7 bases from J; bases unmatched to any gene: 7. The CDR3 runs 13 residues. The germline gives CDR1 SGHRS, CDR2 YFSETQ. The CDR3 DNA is TGCGCCAGCAGCCCGGGACTATCGGGGACCCAGTACTTC. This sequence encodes CASSPGLSGTQYF.

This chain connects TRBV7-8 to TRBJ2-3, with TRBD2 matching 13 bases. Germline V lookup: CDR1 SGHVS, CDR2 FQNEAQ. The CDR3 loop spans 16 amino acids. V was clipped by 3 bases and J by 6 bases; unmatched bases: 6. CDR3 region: CASSFGLAGVGDTQYF. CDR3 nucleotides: TGTGCCAGCAGCTTTGGACTAGCGGGAGTGGGCGATACGCAGTATTTT.

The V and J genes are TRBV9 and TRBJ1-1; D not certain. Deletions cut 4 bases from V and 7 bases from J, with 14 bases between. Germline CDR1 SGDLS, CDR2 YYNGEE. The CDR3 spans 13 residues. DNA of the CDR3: TGTGCCAGCAGCCCCCCAACGCCACTTGAAGCTTTCTTT. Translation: CASSPPTPLEAFF.

This CDR3 reads CASSLTWGNEKLFF. The CDR3 nucleotides are TGTGCCAGCAGCCTGACCTGGGGGAATGAAAAACTGTTTTTT. The chain links TRBV7-9 to TRBJ1-4, with D perhaps matching TRBD1 (5 bases). With 5 bases removed from V and 5 bases from J, the gap between germline ends came to 12 bases. Per the germline V gene, CDR1 is SEHNR and CDR2 is FQNEAQ (reference sequence). The CDR3 has 14 residues.

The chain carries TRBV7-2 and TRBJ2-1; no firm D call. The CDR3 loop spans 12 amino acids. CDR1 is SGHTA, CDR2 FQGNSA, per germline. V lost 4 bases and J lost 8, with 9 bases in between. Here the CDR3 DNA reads TGTGCCAGCAGCTCAACCTCCCATGAGCAGTTCTTC. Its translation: CASSSTSHEQFF.

DNA of the CDR3: TGCGCCAGCAGCTTCCACCCCCCTACTAGCGGGGGGGACCAAGAGACCCAGTACTTC. It codes for CASSFHPPTSGGDQETQYF. V and J are TRBV5-1 and TRBJ2-5, with TRBD2 matching 13 bases. The germline CDR1 and CDR2 sequences are SGHRS and YFSETQ. The CDR3 covers 19 residues. V gave up 2 bases and J gave up 0 bases; unmatched junction bases: 10.

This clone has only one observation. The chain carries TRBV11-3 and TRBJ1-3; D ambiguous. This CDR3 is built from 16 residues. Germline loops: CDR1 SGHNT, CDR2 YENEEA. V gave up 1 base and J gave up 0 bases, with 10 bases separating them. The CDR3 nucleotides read TGTGCCAGCAGCTTAGGCCCGGCTTCCTCTGGAAACACCATATATTTT. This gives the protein CASSLGPASSGNTIYF.

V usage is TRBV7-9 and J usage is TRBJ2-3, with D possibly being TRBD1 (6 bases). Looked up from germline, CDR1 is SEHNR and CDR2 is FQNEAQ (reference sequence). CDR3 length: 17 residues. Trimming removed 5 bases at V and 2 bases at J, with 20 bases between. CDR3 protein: CASSLGSPWGPTDTQYF. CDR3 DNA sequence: TGTGCCAGCAGCCTCGGGTCCCCCTGGGGGCCCACAGATACGCAGTATTTT.

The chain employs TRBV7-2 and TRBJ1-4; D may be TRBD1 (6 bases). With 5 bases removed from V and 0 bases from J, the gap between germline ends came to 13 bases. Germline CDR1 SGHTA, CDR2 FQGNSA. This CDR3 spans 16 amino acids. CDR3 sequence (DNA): TGTGCCAGCAGCCGTATGCGACAGGCAACTAATGAAAAACTGTTTTTT. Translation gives CASSRMRQATNEKLFF.

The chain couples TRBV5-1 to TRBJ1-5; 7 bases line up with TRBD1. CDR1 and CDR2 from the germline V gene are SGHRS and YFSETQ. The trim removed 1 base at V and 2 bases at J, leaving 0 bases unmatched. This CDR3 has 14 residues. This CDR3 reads CASSLTGGNQPQHF. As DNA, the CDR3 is TGCGCCAGCAGCTTGACAGGGGGCAATCAGCCCCAGCATTTT.